The clone carrying this T cell receptor beta chain was seen only once. As yet, its antigen is unknown. This record belongs to a study of shared clonotypes between healthy human individuals. General study results and limits: With few donors, the genetic and exposure-history diversity represented was limited. Some naive CD4 clonotypes, roughly 4.8%, turned up in common across several donors. Generation probabilities of non-shared clonotypes were lower (relative to those shared by all four donors).

CDR1 and CDR2 from the germline V gene are KGHSH and LQKENI. Trimming cost V 6 bases and J 3 bases, with 12 bases left between them. The CDR3 covers 14 residues. Every immunoSEQ plate was one replicate of a subset's evenly spread DNA. Using immunoSEQ multiplex PCR, the repertoire was profiled, and TCRdb retains in-frame clones only, with some absent. The sample has roughly 2.6 million clones; around nine tenths are singletons. The origin of this receptor is a man younger than 30 in good health. What was sequenced was naive CD4+ T cells sorted from blood. Subset given: CD45RA+ positively selected. The chain links TRBV18 to TRBJ1-5; D might be TRBD1 (5 bases). The CDR3 DNA is TGTGCCAGCTCCGACAGTTTTGACAATCAGCCCCAGCATTTT. It is translated as CASSDSFDNQPQHF.